The clone carrying this T cell receptor (beta chain) has a handful of counts. At one end the junction does not follow the germline gene, possibly because of a read error. These data are taken from a study of blood T cell repertoires in COVID-19. Study at large: Samples of COVID-19 (acute and convalescent) were obtained from the United States, Italy and Spain.

The data were produced by immunoSEQ multiplex PCR, yet TCRdb's version contains in-frame clones alone and is incomplete. The data hold about 130,000 clones, with 88% observed a single time. In germline, CDR1 is LGHNA, CDR2 YSLEER. This CDR3 comprises 15 residues. Material: peripheral blood. The sequence derives from a man in his 70s with active COVID-19. The chain has TRBV4-3 and TRBJ2-7, with 9 bases fitting TRBD1. The CDR3 DNA is TGCGCCAGCAGCCAAGACGGGGGGACACAGGGGGCAGTGAACTTC. Protein sequence: CASSQDGGTQGAVNF.